These T cell receptor beta chains were read from a single sample in a study of blood T cell repertoires in COVID-19. Generated by immunoSEQ multiplex PCR, the TCRdb table keeps only in-frame clones and is missing some. This table holds about 200,000 clones, around 81% found once. The source material was peripheral blood. Source of these receptors: a man aged 60 to 75 with COVID-19, enrolled during active disease. Each CDR3 is given with its conserved first and last residue. A D gene is named only where the DNA matches it firmly. Not every row has a clone size; where given, it reads once, few, many or a size class.

.,.,TRBJ1-1,TRBV11-3,CASSPSPSSTEAFF,TGTGCCAGCAGCCCCTCCCCATCGAGTACTGAAGCTTTCTTT
.,few,TRBJ1-2,TRBV2,CASSELGLPAGGYTF,TGTGCCAGCAGTGAATTGGGGCTCCCCGCGGGAGGCTACACCTTC
TRBD2,.,TRBJ2-1,TRBV28,CASTPPGLASGNEQFF,TGTGCCAGCACCCCTCCGGGACTAGCCTCTGGCAATGAGCAGTTCTTC
.,.,TRBJ1-1,TRBV5-1,CASSSSGGAGTEAFF,TGCGCCAGCAGCTCGTCGGGGGGCGCGGGCACTGAAGCTTTCTTT
.,once,TRBJ2-2,TRBV30,CAWRNRVNTGELFF,TGTGCCTGGAGGAACAGGGTGAACACCGGGGAGCTGTTTTTT
.,.,TRBJ1-1,TRBV4-1,CASSQVNRNTEAFF,TGCGCCAGCAGCCAAGTTAACAGGAACACTGAAGCTTTCTTT
.,.,TRBJ2-7,TRBV5-4,CASSSPDRSSYEQYF,TGTGCCAGCAGCTCCCCCGACAGAAGCTCCTACGAGCAGTACTTC
.,few,TRBJ1-5,TRBV21-1,CASSKGTGVCSNQPQHF,TGTGCCAGCAGCAAAGGGACAGGTGTTTGTAGCAATCAGCCCCAGCATTTT
TRBD1,.,TRBJ2-4,TRBV2,CASSADRLLAKNIQYF,TGTGCCAGCAGTGCGGACAGGCTTCTAGCCAAAAACATTCAGTACTTC
TRBD1,.,TRBJ2-2,TRBV9,CASSVGYRGTGELFF,TGTGCCAGCAGCGTAGGATACAGGGGAACCGGGGAGCTGTTTTTT
.,few,TRBJ2-2,TRBV7-9,CASSLQTPGLGTGELFF,TGTGCCAGCAGCTTACAGACGCCAGGGCTGGGGACCGGGGAGCTGTTTTTT
TRBD2,.,TRBJ2-5,TRBV7-2,CASSLGRLAGASQYF,TGTGCCAGCAGCTTAGGGAGACTAGCGGGAGCTTCCCAGTACTTC
.,.,TRBJ1-1,TRBV28,CASTLGQNTEAFF,TGTGCCAGCACCCTAGGACAGAACACTGAAGCTTTCTTT
.,.,TRBJ1-4,TRBV10-3,CAISPQTGSEKLFF,TGTGCCATCAGCCCACAGACAGGTAGTGAAAAACTGTTTTTT
.,few,TRBJ1-2,TRBV21-1,CASSNLTGINYGYTF,TGTGCCAGCAGCAACCTAACAGGGATTAACTATGGCTACACCTTC
TRBD1,.,TRBJ2-3,TRBV5-4,CASSPSGGQGREGTDTQYF,TGTGCCAGCAGCCCCTCGGGGGGACAGGGAAGAGAGGGCACAGATACGCAGTATTTT
.,.,TRBJ1-1,TRBV6-1,CASSDPGRGEAFF,TGTGCCAGCAGTGACCCCGGGAGAGGTGAAGCTTTCTTT
.,.,TRBJ2-3,TRBV5-1,CASSTGLPGTDTQYF,TGCGCCAGCAGCACGGGACTGCCGGGGACAGATACGCAGTATTTT
TRBD1,once,TRBJ2-2,TRBV9,CASSPSTGVTGELFF,TGTGCCAGCAGCCCCTCCACAGGGGTAACCGGGGAGCTGTTTTTT
TRBD2,.,TRBJ2-7,TRBV28,CASRARLAGNYEQYF,TGTGCCAGCAGGGCCCGACTAGCGGGGAACTACGAGCAGTACTTC
TRBD1,few,TRBJ2-7,TRBV7-2,CASSEGQGVSEQYF,TGTGCCAGCAGCGAGGGACAGGGGGTGTCCGAGCAGTACTTC
.,.,TRBJ1-5,TRBV15,CATSRDPGQGRQPQHF,TGTGCCACCAGCAGAGATCCCGGCCAGGGCCGCCAGCCCCAGCATTTT
.,.,TRBJ2-5,TRBV4-1,CASSQVPGQHETQYF,TGCGCCAGCAGCCAAGTGCCAGGTCAGCATGAGACCCAGTACTTC
.,.,TRBJ1-4,TRBV12-3/TRBV12-4,CASSFYNNEKLFF,TGTGCCAGCAGCTTTTATAATAATGAAAAACTGTTTTTT
TRBD2,.,TRBJ2-1,TRBV10-1,CASSDTSGRAGQNEQFF,TGCGCCAGCAGTGATACCAGCGGGAGGGCCGGGCAAAATGAGCAGTTCTTC
.,.,TRBJ1-1,TRBV7-2,CASSTANTEAFF,TGTGCCAGCAGTACAGCCAACACTGAAGCTTTCTTT
.,.,TRBJ2-5,TRBV7-8,CASSLGRIRQETQYF,TGTGCCAGCAGCTTAGGGAGAATCCGGCAAGAGACCCAGTACTTC
.,.,TRBJ1-2,TRBV3-1/TRBV3-2,CASSHSQSGLSNGYTF,TGTGCCAGCAGCCATAGCCAGTCGGGACTGTCTAATGGCTACACCTTC
TRBD1,.,TRBJ2-7,TRBV11-2,CASSSSPAQGAYEQYF,TGTGCCAGCAGCTCGTCCCCGGCCCAGGGGGCATACGAGCAGTACTTC
.,once,TRBJ1-2,TRBV6-5,CASSPEGVRGYTF,TGTGCCAGCAGTCCCGAGGGGGTCAGAGGCTACACCTTC
TRBD2,.,TRBJ2-1,TRBV4-1,CASSQGLAGGLSEQFF,TGCGCCAGCAGCCAAGGACTAGCGGGAGGCTTGAGTGAGCAGTTCTTC
.,.,TRBJ2-1,TRBV5-1,CASSLKGQVGNEQFF,TGCGCCAGCAGCTTGAAGGGGCAGGTGGGCAATGAGCAGTTCTTC
TRBD1,.,TRBJ2-1,TRBV4-1,CASSQVTGDKFF,TGCGCCAGCAGCCAGGTGACAGGGGATAAGTTCTTC
TRBD1,.,TRBJ1-2,TRBV14,CASSQGQGNYGYTF,TGTGCCAGCAGCCAGGGACAGGGGAACTATGGCTACACCTTC
.,.,TRBJ2-1,TRBV7-9,CASSSGDYNEQFF,TGTGCCAGCAGCTCGGGGGACTACAATGAGCAGTTCTTC
.,.,TRBJ1-1,TRBV10-2,CASTAGGTEAFF,TGCGCCAGCACGGCGGGGGGCACTGAAGCTTTCTTT
TRBD1,.,TRBJ1-1,TRBV10-1,CASSEGTGPNTEAFF,TGCGCCAGCAGTGAAGGGACAGGGCCGAACACTGAAGCTTTCTTT
TRBD2,.,TRBJ2-1,TRBV7-8,CASTLAGGRSYNEQFF,TGTGCCAGCACCTTAGCGGGAGGTAGATCCTACAATGAGCAGTTCTTC
TRBD1,.,TRBJ1-5,TRBV2,CASRPTPGQGAGQPQHF,TGTGCCAGCAGGCCCACCCCGGGACAGGGGGCCGGACAGCCCCAGCATTTT
.,.,TRBJ1-2,TRBV7-2,CASSLAGQAGYTF,TGTGCCAGCAGCTTAGCGGGGCAAGCTGGCTACACCTTC
.,.,TRBJ1-6,TRBV28,CASSSGQWNSPLHF,TGTGCCAGCAGTTCAGGACAGTGGAACTCACCCCTCCACTTT
TRBD1,.,TRBJ1-6,TRBV6-5,CASSYSSGTGRSPLHF,TGTGCCAGCAGTTATTCCTCCGGGACAGGACGGTCACCCCTCCACTTT
.,.,TRBJ1-6,TRBV18,CASSPIGGYNSPLHF,TGTGCCAGCTCACCCATTGGGGGGTATAATTCACCCCTCCACTTT
TRBD1,.,TRBJ2-7,TRBV28,CASSDGTGLYEQYF,TGTGCCAGCAGTGACGGGACAGGGCTTTACGAGCAGTACTTC
.,few,TRBJ1-4,TRBV27,CASSQSGLTNEKLFF,TGTGCCAGCAGCCAGTCGGGACTGACGAATGAAAAACTGTTTTTT
.,.,TRBJ1-1,TRBV5-1,CASSLALGGFVTEAFF,TGCGCCAGCAGCTTGGCCCTGGGCGGGTTCGTCACTGAAGCTTTCTTT
.,.,TRBJ1-1,TRBV21-1,CASSFGPGDTEAFF,TGTGCCAGCAGCTTCGGCCCGGGGGACACTGAAGCTTTCTTT
TRBD1,.,TRBJ1-2,TRBV15,CATSNRMDRDGYTF,TGTGCCACCAGCAACCGAATGGACAGGGACGGCTACACCTTC
.,.,TRBJ1-1,TRBV20-1,CSASPGTGAFF,TGCAGTGCTAGTCCAGGAACGGGGGCTTTCTTT
.,.,TRBJ2-2,TRBV6-5,CASSQVGFGELFF,TGTGCCAGCAGCCAGGTGGGCTTCGGGGAGCTGTTTTTT
.,.,TRBJ1-1,TRBV9,CASSVRIERTEAFF,TGTGCCAGCAGCGTAAGGATCGAGCGGACTGAAGCTTTCTTT
.,.,TRBJ1-6,TRBV12-3/TRBV12-4,CASGTTDSSPLHF,TGTGCCAGCGGTACTACGGACAGTTCACCCCTCCACTTT
TRBD1,.,TRBJ1-1,TRBV10-2,CASSEPTGSEAFF,TGCGCCAGCAGTGAGCCGACAGGGTCGGAAGCTTTCTTT
.,.,TRBJ2-7,TRBV30,CAWSLGQLRYF,TGTGCCTGGAGTCTAGGACAGCTGCGGTACTTC